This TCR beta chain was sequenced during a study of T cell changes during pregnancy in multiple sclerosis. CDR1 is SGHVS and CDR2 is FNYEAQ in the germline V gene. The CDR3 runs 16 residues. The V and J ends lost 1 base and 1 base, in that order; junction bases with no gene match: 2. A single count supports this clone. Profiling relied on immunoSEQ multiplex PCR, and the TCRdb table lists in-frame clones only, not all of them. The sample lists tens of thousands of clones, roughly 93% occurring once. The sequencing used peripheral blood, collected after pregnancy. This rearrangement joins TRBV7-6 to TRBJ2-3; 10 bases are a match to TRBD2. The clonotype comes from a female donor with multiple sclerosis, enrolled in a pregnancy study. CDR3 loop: CASSLGLAGGTDTQYF. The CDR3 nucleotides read TGTGCCAGCAGCTTAGGTCTAGCGGGGGGCACAGATACGCAGTATTTT.